This T cell receptor (beta chain) was recorded in a study of sequential checkpoint blockade in melanoma. Trimming removed 0 bases at V and 1 base at J, with 9 bases between. Germline lookup yields CDR1 MNHEY and CDR2 SVGAGI. The CDR3 runs to 15 residues. Sample treatment: randomized to nivolumab then ipilimumab (arm A) or the reverse (arm B). Clones were read by immunoSEQ multiplex PCR, and TCRdb kept only the in-frame ones, dropping some. The repertoire holds over 25,000 clones, with roughly 80% as singletons. This chain links TRBV6-5 with TRBJ1-1, with D maybe TRBD1 (5 bases). Sequencing used CD8+ T cells sorted from blood (inferred from file names), obtained from a patient given nivolumab and ipilimumab in sequence. This sequence originates from a human donor with melanoma. The CDR3 coding sequence is TGTGCCAGCAGTTACTCGACAGATGGGAACACTGAAGCTTTCTTT. Its translation is CASSYSTDGNTEAFF.